These T cell receptor beta chains were read from a single sample in a study of metastatic and nonmetastatic thyroid tumors. With MiXCR, TCRdb reprocessed the PCR reads. The sample consists of about 19,000 clones, roughly a third of them appearing once. The material sequenced was tumor tissue. The receptor set was obtained from a female donor with papillary thyroid cancer or a benign thyroid nodule (not recorded which). Some clones in this sample may be carry-over from other donors' samples. CDR3s include the opening cysteine and the closing phenylalanine or tryptophan. D genes are given only for firm matches. Clone size is stated in some rows and not others, as once, few, many or a class when expanded.

TRBV5-1	TRBD1	NA	TRBJ1-2	CASKGDSQNYGYTF	TGCGCCAGCAAGGGGGACAGTCAAAACTATGGCTACACCTTC
TRBV6-2/TRBV6-3	NA	NA	TRBJ1-2	CASSYGRQNDGYTF	TGTGCCAGCAGTTACGGGAGACAGAATGACGGCTACACCTTC
TRBV5-1	TRBD2	NA	TRBJ2-3	CASSSSSGGVTDTQYF	TGCGCCAGCAGCAGCTCTAGCGGGGGAGTCACAGATACGCAGTATTTT
TRBV12-3/TRBV12-4	TRBD2	NA	TRBJ2-7	CASRPSGGRGEQYF	TGTGCCAGCAGGCCTTCGGGGGGGCGAGGGGAGCAGTACTTC
TRBV19	NA	NA	TRBJ1-6	CASSTSGGKSPLHF	TGTGCCAGTAGTACCTCGGGGGGAAAATCACCCCTCCACTTT
TRBV7-9	NA	NA	TRBJ1-6	CASSRGNSYNSPLHF	TGTGCCAGCAGCCGGGGAAACTCCTATAATTCACCCCTCCACTTT
TRBV5-6	NA	few	TRBJ2-2	CASSLNPLRRMNTGELFF	TGTGCCAGCAGCTTGAATCCCCTGAGACGCATGAACACCGGGGAGCTGTTTTTT
TRBV10-3	NA	NA	TRBJ2-3	CAISESVHRGREADTQYF	TGTGCCATCAGTGAGTCGGTTCATCGCGGTAGAGAAGCAGATACGCAGTATTTT
TRBV20-1	NA	NA	TRBJ2-2	CSARGVGGGNTGELFF	TGCAGTGCTAGAGGCGTAGGGGGAGGTAACACCGGGGAGCTGTTTTTT
TRBV20-1	NA	NA	TRBJ2-7	CSARGQGSGSYEQYF	TGCAGTGCTAGGGGGCAGGGGTCAGGCTCCTACGAGCAGTACTTC
TRBV20-1	NA	NA	TRBJ2-3	CSANPGTDTQYF	TGCAGTGCTAATCCCGGCACAGATACGCAGTATTTT
TRBV11-2	NA	NA	TRBJ2-1	CASSSARGSYNEQFF	TGTGCCAGCAGCTCCGCTCGGGGTAGCTACAATGAACAGTTCTTC
TRBV5-1	NA	NA	TRBJ1-1	CASSLDGLNTEAFF	TGCGCCAGCAGCTTGGACGGATTGAACACTGAAGCTTTCTTT
TRBV6-4	NA	few	TRBJ1-3	CASSEQGSVGNTIYF	TGTGCCAGCAGTGAACAGGGATCTGTGGGAAACACCATATATTTT
TRBV2	TRBD2	few	TRBJ2-1	CASSKERDLEQFF	TGTGCCAGCAGTAAGGAGCGGGATCTTGAGCAGTTCTTC
TRBV6-5	NA	few	TRBJ2-1	CASSYSKAGRGQFF	TGTGCCAGCAGTTACTCGAAAGCGGGTCGGGGGCAGTTCTTC
TRBV10-1	NA	NA	TRBJ2-7	CASSLDLGYEQYF	TGCGCCAGCAGTCTGGACTTGGGCTACGAGCAGTACTTC
TRBV28	NA	few	TRBJ1-5	CASSGGVAQHF	TGTGCCAGCAGTGGGGGTGTAGCCCAGCATTTT
TRBV6-6	NA	few	TRBJ2-7	CASSYLLGIYEQYF	TGTGCCAGCAGTTATCTCCTAGGGATCTACGAGCAGTACTTC
TRBV24-1	TRBD1	NA	TRBJ1-2	CATSDPGQGARGYTF	TGTGCCACCAGTGACCCGGGACAGGGGGCAAGGGGCTACACCTTC
TRBV20-1	NA	NA	TRBJ2-3	CSVQRTDTQYF	TGCAGTGTCCAAAGGACCGATACGCAGTATTTT
TRBV6-1	TRBD1	few	TRBJ2-7	CATSETGVHEQYF	TGTGCCACCTCGGAGACAGGGGTCCACGAGCAGTACTTC
TRBV19	NA	few	TRBJ1-5	CASSNPGHQPQHF	TGTGCCAGTAGTAATCCGGGCCACCAGCCCCAGCATTTT
TRBV6-4	NA	few	TRBJ2-2	CASSDNAGELFF	TGTGCCAGCAGTGACAACGCGGGGGAGCTGTTTTTT
TRBV9	TRBD1	NA	TRBJ1-2	CASSAGDREGVNYGYTF	TGTGCCAGCAGCGCCGGGGACAGGGAGGGGGTTAACTATGGCTACACCTTC
TRBV7-2	TRBD1	large	TRBJ2-7	CASSLAGDSWYEQYF	TGTGCCAGCAGCTTAGCAGGGGACAGTTGGTACGAGCAGTACTTC
TRBV12-3/TRBV12-4	NA	many	TRBJ2-7	CASSSYTSYEQYF	TGTGCCAGCAGTTCCTACACCTCCTACGAGCAGTACTTC
TRBV2	TRBD1	NA	TRBJ2-7	CASMVAGGAFYEQYF	TGTGCCAGCATGGTGGCAGGGGGCGCTTTTTACGAGCAGTACTTC
TRBV28	NA	NA	TRBJ1-2	CASSRVPGGGYTF	TGTGCCAGCAGTCGCGTTCCAGGCGGGGGCTACACGTTC
TRBV7-8	TRBD2	once	TRBJ2-1	CASSSTMVSGIEQFF	TGTGCCAGCAGCTCTACGATGGTGAGCGGGATTGAGCAGTTCTTC
TRBV6-1	NA	NA	TRBJ1-1	CATRREALGTEAFF	TGTGCCACCCGAAGAGAGGCTCTGGGCACTGAAGCTTTCTTT
TRBV7-2	TRBD2	NA	TRBJ2-7	CASSQGLAHSYEQYF	TGTGCCAGCAGCCAGGGACTAGCCCACAGCTACGAGCAGTACTTC
TRBV28	NA	NA	TRBJ2-1	CASSLELGGNEQFF	TGTGCCAGCAGTTTAGAATTGGGTGGGAATGAGCAGTTCTTC
TRBV12-3/TRBV12-4	NA	few	TRBJ2-7	CASSWAVTYEQYF	TGTGCCAGCAGTTGGGCGGTGACCTACGAGCAGTACTTC
TRBV12-3/TRBV12-4	NA	NA	TRBJ1-2	CASSLGGHGGGNGYTF	TGTGCCAGCAGTTTGGGCGGACACGGGGGAGGTAATGGCTACACCTTC
TRBV5-5	NA	NA	TRBJ1-5	CASSLEGVGVFQPQHF	TGTGCCAGCAGCTTGGAAGGGGTTGGGGTGTTTCAGCCCCAGCATTTT
TRBV20-1	TRBD1	NA	TRBJ1-5	CSAQGQGHQPQHF	TGCAGTGCTCAGGGACAGGGGCATCAGCCCCAGCATTTT
TRBV28	NA	NA	TRBJ2-3	CASSLYRRDTQYF	TGTGCCAGCAGTTTATACAGGAGAGATACGCAGTATTTT
TRBV15	TRBD1	NA	TRBJ2-2	CATSRDGGTGANTGELFF	TGTGCCACCAGCAGAGATGGAGGGACAGGGGCGAACACCGGGGAGCTGTTTTTT
TRBV4-1	NA	NA	TRBJ2-7	CASSQDWGNEQYF	TGCGCCAGCAGCCAAGATTGGGGAAACGAGCAGTACTTC
TRBV7-6	TRBD2	NA	TRBJ2-7	CASSLEGGTGYEQYF	TGTGCCAGCAGCTTAGAGGGAGGGACCGGGTACGAGCAGTACTTC
TRBV6-2/TRBV6-3	TRBD2	few	TRBJ2-3	CASSSGLAGGADTQYF	TGTGCCAGCAGTTCTGGACTAGCGGGAGGTGCAGATACGCAGTATTTT
TRBV5-1	NA	NA	TRBJ1-2	CASGRGFYGYTF	TGCGCCAGCGGCAGGGGATTCTATGGCTACACCTTC
TRBV11-2	NA	NA	TRBJ2-7	CASSLGRGGYEQYF	TGTGCCAGCAGCTTAGGCAGGGGAGGTTACGAGCAGTACTTC